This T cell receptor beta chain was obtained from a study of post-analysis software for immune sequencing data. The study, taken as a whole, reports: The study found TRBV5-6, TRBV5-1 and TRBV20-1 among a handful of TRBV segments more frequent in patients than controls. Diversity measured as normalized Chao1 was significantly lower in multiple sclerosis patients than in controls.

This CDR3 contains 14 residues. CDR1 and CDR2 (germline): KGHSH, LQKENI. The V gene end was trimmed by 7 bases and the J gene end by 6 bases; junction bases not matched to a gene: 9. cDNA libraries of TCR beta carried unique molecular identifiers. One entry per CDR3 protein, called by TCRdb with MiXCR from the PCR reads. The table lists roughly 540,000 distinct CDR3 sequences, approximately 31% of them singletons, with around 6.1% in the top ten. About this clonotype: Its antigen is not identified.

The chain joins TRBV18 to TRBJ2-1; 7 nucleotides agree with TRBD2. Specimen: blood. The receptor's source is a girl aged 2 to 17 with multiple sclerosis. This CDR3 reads CASLKRGSTNEQFF. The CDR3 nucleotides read TGTGCCAGCTTGAAGCGGGGTTCAACCAATGAGCAGTTCTTC. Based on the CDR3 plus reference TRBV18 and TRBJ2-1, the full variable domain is NAGVMQNPRHLVRRRGQEARLRCSPMKGHSHVYWYRQLPEEGLKFMVYLQKENIIDESGMPKERFSAEFPKEGPSILRIQQVVRGDSAAYFCASLKRGSTNEQFFGPGTRLTVL.